This passage covers 12 T cell receptor beta chains from one sample sequenced in a study of T-cell reconstitution after alpha-beta-depleted transplantation in children. Preparing the TCRbeta library involved the use of unique molecular identifiers. Using its own MiXCR run on the PCR reads, TCRdb lists one record per CDR3 protein. The table shows some 120,000 distinct CDR3 sequences, with roughly 10% occurring only once. The source was PBMCs, mostly from graft donor cells, collected 180 days after TCRalphabeta/CD19-depleted stem cell transplant. These receptors were taken from a girl under two years old who had a stem cell transplant for combined immunodeficiency, so the T cells may come from the graft donor.

This clonotype was counted only a few times. V gene TRBV20-1 combines with J gene TRBJ2-2; D gene ambiguous. This CDR3 comprises 14 residues. The ends were cut back, 6 bases at V and 1 base at J, with 12 bases in the middle. Germline CDR1 and CDR2: DFQATT and SNEGSKA (reference sequence). For the CDR3, the DNA is TGCAGTGCGTCTATCCACATGAACACCGGGGAGCTGTTTTTT. It codes for CSASIHMNTGELFF.

A few counts support this clonotype. The chain employs TRBV7-2 and TRBJ2-3; D possibly corresponds to TRBD1 (6 bases). Germline V gene data show CDR1 as SGHTA and CDR2 as FQGNSA. Trimming removed 5 bases at V and 2 bases at J, with 14 bases between. The CDR3 has 15 residues. In nucleotides, the CDR3 is TGTGCCAGCAGCGTAACAGGGTACCCCACAGATACGCAGTATTTT. It encodes CASSVTGYPTDTQYF.

This clonotype was seen ten or more times. V is TRBV29-1 and J is TRBJ2-7, with a possible D match to TRBD2 (5 bases). Germline CDR1 reads SQVTM; CDR2 reads ANQGSEA. This CDR3 has 13 amino acids. The V gene lost 0 bases and the J gene lost 6 bases, with 12 bases spanning the gap. The CDR3 coding sequence is TGCAGCGTTGAAGATCCACCGGGGTCCGAGCAGTACTTC. Residues: CSVEDPPGSEQYF.

The chain is built from TRBV7-2 and TRBJ1-2; no clear D gene. Germline V CDR1 and CDR2: SGHTA, FQGNSA. This CDR3 region has 13 residues. V was pared by 5 bases and J by 2 bases, with 9 bases between. CDR3 protein: CASSRTANYGYTF. The DNA for the CDR3 is TGTGCCAGCAGCCGGACCGCAAACTATGGCTACACCTTC.

The rearrangement joins TRBV5-4 to TRBJ2-3; D not certain. The CDR3 is made up of 13 amino acids. Germline V CDR1 and CDR2: SGHNT, YYREEE (reference sequence). V shed 0 bases and J shed 6 bases, with 8 bases lying between them. CDR3 in amino acids: CASSLAEVDTQYF. Written as DNA, the CDR3 is TGTGCCAGCAGCTTGGCCGAGGTTGATACGCAGTATTTT.

The rearrangement uses TRBV12-3 or TRBV12-4 and TRBJ2-7; 12 positions agree with TRBD2. The CDR3 spans 16 residues. Unmatched junction bases numbered 7, after V lost 2 bases and J lost 5 bases. CDR3 bases: TGTGCCAGCAGTTTACTAGCGGGGGGGCCACGGAACGAGCAGTACTTC. It specifies CASSLLAGGPRNEQYF.

This clonotype was detected only a few times. This chain joins TRBV5-6 and TRBJ2-2; the match to TRBD2 covers 10 bases. The CDR3 has 16 residues. Germline V CDR1 and CDR2: SGHDT, YYEEEE. V lost 4 bases and J lost 4; bases outside the gene matches: 7. The CDR3 DNA reads as TGTGCCAGCAGCGGGGGACTAGCGTTGTCCACCGGGGAGCTGTTTTTT. The encoded protein is CASSGGLALSTGELFF.

V and J are TRBV4-3 and TRBJ1-3; D is uncertain. V was trimmed by 0 bases and J by 2 bases, leaving 11 bases between them. The CDR3 totals 16 residues. The germline CDR1 and CDR2 sequences are LGHNA and YSLEER. CDR3 loop: CASSQDRVGPGNTIYF. As DNA, the CDR3 is TGCGCCAGCAGCCAAGATCGAGTGGGCCCTGGAAACACCATATATTTT.

Ten or more counts support this clonotype. This rearrangement joins TRBV29-1 to TRBJ2-5; 11 nucleotides agree with TRBD1. Trimming removed 6 bases from V and 5 bases from J; junction bases left unmatched: 2. CDR3 size: 12 residues. Germline V lookup: CDR1 SQVTM, CDR2 ANQGSEA. The CDR3 here is CSVWDRGETQYF. The DNA for the CDR3 is TGCAGCGTCTGGGACAGGGGGGAGACCCAGTACTTC.

This clonotype was detected ten times or more. The chain has TRBV5-6 and TRBJ2-3; 8 nucleotides match TRBD1. The germline V gene encodes CDR1 SGHDT and CDR2 YYEEEE. J gave up 7 bases and V 2 bases, and 9 bases lay outside the gene matches. CDR3 length: 15 amino acids. CDR3 protein: CASSFPGQAIYTQYF. DNA for the CDR3: TGTGCCAGCAGCTTTCCGGGACAGGCGATCTATACGCAGTATTTT.

This clonotype appeared a single time. A clone one base away is much larger, so this may be a read error. The CDR3 DNA sequence: TGTGCCAGCAGCCCCGGCCGACAGAAATATGGCTACACCTTC. It is translated as CASSPGRQKYGYTF. This chain connects TRBV7-2 to TRBJ1-2; TRBD1 is a possible D gene (5 bases). Trimming took off 5 bases at V and 5 bases at J, with 15 bases between the two ends. CDR3 length equals 14 residues. CDR1 and CDR2 from the germline V gene are SGHTA and FQGNSA.

The chain has TRBV29-1 and TRBJ2-1; possible D gene TRBD2, 6 bases. Germline CDR1 and CDR2: SQVTM and ANQGSEA. The CDR3 is 14 residues long. Trimming removed 4 bases from V and 0 bases from J, with 10 bases in between. CDR3 residues: CSVAGRSSYNEQFF. For the CDR3, the DNA is TGCAGCGTTGCTGGGAGGAGCTCCTACAATGAGCAGTTCTTC.